This note documents a single T cell receptor beta chain sequence. Its antigen target is currently unknown. No quality values exist for individual bases; no much larger clone is one base distant. This entry is derived from a study of shared clonotypes between healthy human individuals (dated by TCRdb to between 2020 and 2021). Regarding the complete study: A couple of women and a few men aged 18 to 49 years were included in the cohort. For each donor, CD4 naive and CD4 memory were each given three plates, CD8 naive was given two plates, and CD8 memory was given one plate. To estimate repertoire size and how much clonotypes are shared between individuals, the study performed deep sequencing of blood TCR repertoires from roughly five healthy adults. Libraries were prepared and TCR repertoires were sequenced by different laboratories using diverse techniques, in order to increase sequencing depth and limit assay-specific biases. Leukapheresis yielded between about 0.9 and 9.5 billion PBMCs per donor.

TCR CDR3 regions were amplified from genomic DNA by multiplex PCR using the deep immunoSEQ assay. Extracted genomic DNA from each cell subset was spread evenly across all wells of several immunoSEQ 96-well plates, with each plate serving as a replicate. For sorted subsets, each replicate PCR was loaded with 200 ng genomic DNA, equivalent to approximately 27,000 T cell genomes. Purified libraries were quantified with a Qubit 3.0 fluorometer, sized on a Bioanalyzer 2100, and re-quantified with the KAPA Library Quantification kit. Every immunoSEQ 96-well plate was sequenced on a separate single-read 150-cycle Illumina NextSeq 550 flow cell. The paper's data handling went like this. Because the immunoSEQ output held only junctional sequences and lacked quality scores, the filtering could not match the filtering applied to full-length reads. To assign V/J genes and CDR3, sequences were annotated using PyIR, a Python wrapper for IgBLAST v1.9, with IMGT germline references. Reads were removed for weak V/J assignments (E-value above 1e-6), missing CDR3, stop codons, out-of-frame junctions, or ambiguous translated residues. V3J clonotypes were defined by identical inferred V gene, J gene, and CDR3 amino acid sequence. Percentage overlap between repertoires was calculated by dividing the number of shared unique clonotypes by the size of the smaller repertoire. Richness of each repertoire was evaluated using RTK rarefaction, the Chao1 estimator, and Recon v2.1 estimates of unobserved clonotypes. OLGA was used to compute generation probabilities for all TCRbeta clonotypes that the gDNA method yielded from several donors. The table was pulled from immuneACCESS by TCRdb, which kept in-frame rearrangements only. Such tables lose some clones; where checked, under half of the loss comes from unresolved V genes, and the rest has no known cause. Clone size and V and J calls were adopted from that table, with D and trimming inferred from the DNA. The sample table shows under 2.5 million clones, and about nine tenths are seen once. 0.37% of the sample is taken by the ten largest.

Donors were healthy HIV-negative adults with no recently reported acute infections or vaccinations. Every donor was a Caucasian adult living in Nashville, Tennessee, USA. CD4+ T cells were enriched by magnetic negative selection, after which naive cells were positively selected on CD45RA and the negative fraction was taken as the memory subset. Blood was collected by leukapheresis, and PBMCs were isolated by Ficoll-Histopaque density gradient centrifugation and then cryopreserved in liquid nitrogen vapor phase. Purity and quantity of every magnetically sorted T cell population were checked by analytical flow cytometry. Each sorted fraction had its genomic DNA isolated and then quantified by UV absorbance on a Nanodrop 2000c. On the study overall, not on this receptor specifically: Incomplete sequencing was indicated by rarefaction of sorted-subset datasets, despite the large sequencing depth. The genetic and exposure-history diversity represented was limited by the small number of donors. When several donors were compared, the shared fraction of clonotypes was about 5% for naive CD4, approximately 3.5% for naive CD8, 2% to 2.5% for memory CD4, and less than 0.5% for memory CD8. Higher generation probabilities were observed for clonotypes shared by all four sorted-subset donors than for non-shared clonotypes. Sampling was limited to blood, and TCR repertoires in tissue likely differ from TCR repertoires in blood. Pairwise subsampling indicated that sequencing depth was expected to affect the degree of clonotype sharing among donors. Larger estimated clonotype richness was generally found for naive subsets than for memory subsets.

The sequence came from a man aged 18 to 35 in good health. Some clones in this sample may be carry-over from other donors' samples. The material sequenced was naive CD4+ T cells from PBMCs. Read against the paper, the sample's cell subset or site label means: CD45RA+ positively selected.

The CDR3 protein is CASSHTGGVYNEQFF. Read as DNA, the sequence is TGTGCCAGCAGCCATACAGGGGGGGTCTACAATGAGCAGTTCTTC. Recombination joined TRBV7-3 with TRBJ2-1, and the D gene may be TRBD1, 8 bases matching. From the cysteine up to the phenylalanine, the CDR3 has a length of 15 residues. Only CDR3 DNA remains: 45 bases, in frame from the first base. CDR1 and CDR2, per the germline V gene, are SGHTA and FQGTGA. The germline ends are 14 bases apart after V is trimmed by 5 bases and J by 3 bases.